Below, one TCR beta chain is given with its context. The antigen is not known. This sample is drawn from a study of cytomegalovirus exposure and HLA in healthy donors. Study results and caveats: Serostatus for CMV was the only available immune exposure information.

With 60 Vbeta and 13 Jbeta primers, the PCR was carried out. Assay: immunoSEQ multiplex PCR; the TCRdb copy retains only in-frame clones and omits some. This table has about 140,000 clones, roughly three quarters appearing once. Material for sequencing was PBMCs. This clonotype originated in a man in his 60s in good health and CMV-seronegative.

CDR3 in amino acids: CASSSRQGLSGANVLTF. CDR3 in DNA: TGTGCCAGCAGTTCGCGACAGGGTCTTTCCGGGGCCAACGTCCTGACTTTC. The chain has TRBV28 and TRBJ2-6; 7 bases map to TRBD1. This CDR3 is built from 17 residues. V was clipped by 4 bases and J by 4 bases; unmatched bases: 10. CDR1 and CDR2 (germline): MDHEN, SYDVKM.